Listed here are 8 T cell receptor beta chains from one sample, sequenced in a study of shared clonotypes between healthy human individuals (dated by TCRdb to the early 2020s). Library preparation was by the immunoSEQ multiplex PCR assay. TCRdb provides this immuneACCESS table in a form limited to in-frame rearrangements. Some clones are lacking; in checked studies, under half of them reflect an unresolved V gene, and why the rest are absent is not known. Across this sample there are approximately 240,000 clones, with under 80% seen only once. The ten largest clones add up to 11% of the sample. Material: memory CD4+ T cells sorted from blood. The cell subset or site label for this specimen denotes: CD45RA-negative fraction. The receptor source for this set is a man aged 25-45 years in good health.

The table lists this clone with a few counts. This chain connects TRBV9 to TRBJ2-6; no clear D. V lost 6 bases, J lost 0 bases, and 7 bases lay in between. CDR1 and CDR2 from the germline V gene are SGDLS and YYNGEE. The CDR3 has 14 amino acids. The CDR3 region is CASTSRSGANVLTF. CDR3 in DNA: TGTGCCAGCACCAGCCGCTCTGGGGCCAACGTCCTGACTTTC.

The V call is TRBV28, the J call TRBJ2-7; the match to TRBD1 covers 12 bases. There are 15 residues in the CDR3. Germline CDR1 reads MDHEN; CDR2 reads SYDVKM. With V trimmed by 4 bases and J by 4 bases, 5 bases remained unmatched. CDR3 DNA sequence: TGTGCCAGCAGTTCCGGGACAGGGGGCCAGTACGAGCAGTACTTC. Protein: CASSSGTGGQYEQYF.

The count of this clone is one. This sequence joins TRBV19 and TRBJ2-1; no reliable D call. From germline, CDR1 is LNHDA and CDR2 SQIVND (reference sequence). Trimming shortened V by 5 bases and J by 9 bases, and 17 bases separated the two germline ends. The CDR3 extends over 14 amino acids. The CDR3: CASSRLRSSGEQFF. DNA for the CDR3: TGTGCCAGTAGTCGACTGAGAAGTAGTGGTGAGCAGTTCTTC.

This clone came up many times. V gene TRBV5-1 combines with J gene TRBJ1-4; D is perhaps TRBD1 (5 bases). V lost 4 bases, J lost 10 bases, and 17 bases lay in between. The CDR3 runs to 14 residues. Germline values: CDR1 SGHRS, CDR2 YFSETQ. The DNA of the CDR3 is TGCGCCAGCAGCGCTAACCTCGGCGGGGGAAAACTGTTTTTT. Protein: CASSANLGGGKLFF.

A single count supports this clone. The rearrangement joins TRBV9 to TRBJ2-7, with D uncertain. V was trimmed by 0 bases and J by 4 bases, leaving 14 bases between them. The CDR3 totals 15 residues. The germline CDR1 and CDR2 sequences are SGDLS and YYNGEE. In DNA, the CDR3 is TGTGCCAGCAGCGTAGGTCCGCGATTAGAATACGAGCAGTACTTC. This codes for CASSVGPRLEYEQYF. Looking up the rest from reference TRBV9 and TRBJ2-7 gives the full variable domain: DSGVTQTPKHLITATGQRVTLRCSPRSGDLSVYWYQQSLDQGLQFLIQYYNGEERAKGNILERFSAQQFPDLHSELNLSSLELGDSALYFCASSVGPRLEYEQYFGPGTRLTVT.

This chain uses TRBV10-3 with TRBJ2-5; D may be TRBD1 or TRBD2 (5 bases each). The CDR3 loop spans 13 amino acids. The germline V gene encodes CDR1 ENHRY and CDR2 SYGVKD. The CDR3 region has the DNA TGTGCGGTTCGAAACGAAGAGGGGGAGACCCAGTACTTC. Translation: CAVRNEEGETQYF.

The chain combines TRBV27 with TRBJ2-7; 9 nucleotides align to TRBD1. Unmatched junction bases numbered 4, after V lost 5 bases and J lost 2 bases. The germline V gene encodes CDR1 MNHEY and CDR2 SMNVEV (reference sequence). The CDR3 is 14 amino acids. This CDR3 reads CASSVGTGTYEQYF. CDR3 nucleotides: TGTGCCAGCAGTGTGGGGACAGGGACCTACGAGCAGTACTTC.

The chain has TRBV27 and TRBJ2-2; TRBD2 matches at 11 bases. This CDR3 is 16 amino acids long. The germline CDR1 and CDR2 sequences are MNHEY and SMNVEV (reference sequence). V shed 8 bases and J 1 base; nucleotides not matched to a gene: 6. Written as DNA, the CDR3 is TGTGCCAGCCGCCGACTAGCGGGGTGGAACACCGGGGAGCTGTTTTTT. Protein sequence: CASRRLAGWNTGELFF.